This is a list of T cell receptor beta chains from one sample in a study of blood T cell repertoires in COVID-19. The method was immunoSEQ multiplex PCR; TCRdb's version includes in-frame clones alone and lacks a portion of them. The sample lists 410,000 or so clones, approximately 91% occurring once. Sequenced material: peripheral blood. These receptors were obtained from a woman between 40 and 50 years old with COVID-19, enrolled during active disease. Both conserved end residues are part of each CDR3. The order of the fields is J gene, CDR3 length, V gene, clone size, D gene, CDR3 DNA, CDR3 protein. A D gene is named only where the DNA matches it firmly. Part of the rows lack a size; the others show once, few, many or a class for expanded clones.

j_gene: TRBJ2-5
len: 13
v_gene: TRBV7-9
abundance: -
d_gene: -
CDR3nt: TGTGCCAGCTCCCGGGTGGAAAAAGAGACCCAGTACTTC
CDR3aa: CASSRVEKETQYF

j_gene: TRBJ2-5
len: 17
v_gene: TRBV19
abundance: -
d_gene: -
CDR3nt: TGTGCCAGTAGTACGAGGGCGGGATGGGGGGTTCAAGAGACCCAGTACTTC
CDR3aa: CASSTRAGWGVQETQYF

j_gene: TRBJ2-7
len: 12
v_gene: TRBV2
abundance: -
d_gene: TRBD2
CDR3nt: TGTGCCAGCAGGGGGGGGTCCTACGAGCAGTACTTC
CDR3aa: CASRGGSYEQYF

j_gene: TRBJ1-3
len: 19
v_gene: TRBV20-1
abundance: -
d_gene: -
CDR3nt: TGCAGTGCTAGTTACAGGAGACTCCAAAAAAACGCACTTGGAAACACCATATATTTT
CDR3aa: CSASYRRLQKNALGNTIYF

j_gene: TRBJ1-1
len: 13
v_gene: TRBV7-9
abundance: -
d_gene: -
CDR3nt: TGTGCCAGCAGCTTATCGGGGGGAACTGAAGCTTTCTTT
CDR3aa: CASSLSGGTEAFF

j_gene: TRBJ2-7
len: 16
v_gene: TRBV7-2
abundance: -
d_gene: -
CDR3nt: TGTGCCAGCAGCTACAAAGGGGCCGCACCTACCTACGAGCAGTACTTC
CDR3aa: CASSYKGAAPTYEQYF

j_gene: TRBJ1-1
len: 15
v_gene: TRBV7-6
abundance: once
d_gene: -
CDR3nt: TGTGCCAGCAGCTTAGGGTACTCGGGGAACACTGAAGCTTTCTTT
CDR3aa: CASSLGYSGNTEAFF

j_gene: TRBJ1-1
len: 13
v_gene: TRBV5-1
abundance: -
d_gene: -
CDR3nt: TGCGCCAGCAGCTGGGATGGGGCCACTGAAGCTTTCTTT
CDR3aa: CASSWDGATEAFF

j_gene: TRBJ2-2
len: 15
v_gene: TRBV6-4
abundance: once
d_gene: TRBD1
CDR3nt: TGTGCCAGCAGCCCTGGACAGGGGGCGCCCGGGGAGCTGTTTTTT
CDR3aa: CASSPGQGAPGELFF

j_gene: TRBJ2-7
len: 14
v_gene: TRBV7-9
abundance: -
d_gene: -
CDR3nt: TGTGCCAGCAGCCTCCGGGACACCTCCTACGAGCAGTACTTC
CDR3aa: CASSLRDTSYEQYF

j_gene: TRBJ1-1
len: 15
v_gene: TRBV3-1/TRBV3-2
abundance: -
d_gene: -
CDR3nt: TGTGCCAGCAGCCCCGAGATGGGCGTGAACACTGAAGCTTTCTTT
CDR3aa: CASSPEMGVNTEAFF

j_gene: TRBJ1-1
len: 13
v_gene: TRBV9
abundance: -
d_gene: -
CDR3nt: TGTGCCAGCAGCCTCTCGGGAGAGACTGAAGCTTTCTTT
CDR3aa: CASSLSGETEAFF

j_gene: TRBJ1-1
len: 14
v_gene: TRBV6-5
abundance: -
d_gene: -
CDR3nt: TGTGCCAGCAGGATGGACAGCATGAACACTGAAGCTTTCTTT
CDR3aa: CASRMDSMNTEAFF

j_gene: TRBJ1-2
len: 18
v_gene: TRBV4-3
abundance: -
d_gene: -
CDR3nt: TGCGCCAGCAGCCCTCAGGCCACAGTTTCGCGGGCTAACTATGGCTACACCTTC
CDR3aa: CASSPQATVSRANYGYTF

j_gene: TRBJ1-1
len: 14
v_gene: TRBV15
abundance: -
d_gene: -
CDR3nt: TGTGCCACCAGCAGGGGGAGCATCTCCACTGAAGCTTTCTTT
CDR3aa: CATSRGSISTEAFF

j_gene: TRBJ2-2
len: 15
v_gene: TRBV5-4
abundance: -
d_gene: -
CDR3nt: TGTGCCAGCAGCTTGGAGGGGATGAAGGCCGGGGAGCTGTTTTTT
CDR3aa: CASSLEGMKAGELFF

j_gene: TRBJ2-7
len: 11
v_gene: TRBV20-1
abundance: few
d_gene: -
CDR3nt: TGCAGTGCTAAAGACGGGTACGAGCAGTACTTC
CDR3aa: CSAKDGYEQYF

j_gene: TRBJ2-4
len: 14
v_gene: TRBV5-4
abundance: once
d_gene: -
CDR3nt: TGTGCCAGCAGCTTCCCAGAGGGCAAAAACATTCAGTACTTC
CDR3aa: CASSFPEGKNIQYF

j_gene: TRBJ1-1
len: 15
v_gene: TRBV5-6
abundance: -
d_gene: TRBD1
CDR3nt: TGTGCCAGCAGCTCGGGGGACAGGAGCTACGCTGAAGCTTTCTTT
CDR3aa: CASSSGDRSYAEAFF

j_gene: TRBJ1-1
len: 14
v_gene: TRBV5-1
abundance: -
d_gene: -
CDR3nt: TGCGCCAGCAGCTTGCACAGGGCGAACACTGAAGCTTTCTTT
CDR3aa: CASSLHRANTEAFF

j_gene: TRBJ1-3
len: 14
v_gene: TRBV6-5
abundance: once
d_gene: -
CDR3nt: TGTGCCAGCATACAGGGACCTCTGGGAAACACCATATATTTT
CDR3aa: CASIQGPLGNTIYF

j_gene: TRBJ2-2
len: 14
v_gene: TRBV5-1
abundance: once
d_gene: -
CDR3nt: TGCGCCAGCAGCAGCCGTCGGGGGACCGGGGAGCTGTTTTTT
CDR3aa: CASSSRRGTGELFF

j_gene: TRBJ1-6
len: 15
v_gene: TRBV6-5
abundance: -
d_gene: TRBD1
CDR3nt: TGTGCCACCTTTCTACCGGGACAGGGAGGCTCACCCCTCCACTTT
CDR3aa: CATFLPGQGGSPLHF

j_gene: TRBJ2-5
len: 14
v_gene: TRBV3-1/TRBV3-2
abundance: -
d_gene: -
CDR3nt: TGTGCCAGCAGCCACACAGGGACCCAAGAGACCCAGTACTTC
CDR3aa: CASSHTGTQETQYF